This T cell receptor (beta chain) was found in a study of cytomegalovirus exposure and HLA in healthy donors. The primer mix had 60 Vbeta and 13 Jbeta primers. Sequencing used immunoSEQ multiplex PCR; TCRdb keeps in-frame clones, though not all of them. The data show about 170,000 clones, with approximately 65% seen just once and 2.5% to 3% held by the top ten. Germline V gene lookup returns CDR1 SGHTA and CDR2 FQGTGA. The CDR3 is 16 amino acids. Between the trimmed V and J ends, which lost 2 bases and 5 bases, there was a span of 17 bases. This clone was detected a few times. The chain carries TRBV7-3 and TRBJ2-3; D gene unclear. What was sequenced was PBMCs. The receptor's source is a man aged 40-55 years in good health and CMV-seronegative. In DNA form, the CDR3 reads TGTGCCAGCAGCTTATCTCCGACCGGCGGAAGAGATACGCAGTATTTT. This translates into CASSLSPTGGRDTQYF.